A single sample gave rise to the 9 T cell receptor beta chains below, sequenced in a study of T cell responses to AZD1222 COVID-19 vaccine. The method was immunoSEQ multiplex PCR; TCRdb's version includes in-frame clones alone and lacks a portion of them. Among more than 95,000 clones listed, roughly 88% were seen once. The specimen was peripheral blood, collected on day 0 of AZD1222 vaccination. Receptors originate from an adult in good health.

CDR3 in DNA: TGCGCCAGCAGCCCAGGGACAGGGCGTGAAGCTTTCTTT. Translation: CASSPGTGREAFF. The chain combines TRBV5-1 with TRBJ1-1, with 9 bases matching TRBD1. The CDR3 contains 13 residues. Germline V gives CDR1 SGHRS, CDR2 YFSETQ. J was trimmed by 7 bases and V by 4 bases; bases with no gene match: 5.

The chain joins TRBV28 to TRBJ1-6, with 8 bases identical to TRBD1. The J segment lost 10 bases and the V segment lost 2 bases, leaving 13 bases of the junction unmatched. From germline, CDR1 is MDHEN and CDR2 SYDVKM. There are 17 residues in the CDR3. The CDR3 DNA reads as TGTGCCAGCAGTTTAGGCCTCGCAGGGGGCTTGGGGTCACCCCTCCACTTT. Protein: CASSLGLAGGLGSPLHF.

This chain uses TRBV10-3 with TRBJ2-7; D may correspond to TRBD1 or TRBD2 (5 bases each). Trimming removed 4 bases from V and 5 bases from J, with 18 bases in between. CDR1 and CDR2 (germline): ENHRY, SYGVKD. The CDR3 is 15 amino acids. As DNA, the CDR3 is TGTGCCATCAGTGGGGACCTTTCATTATCCCACGAGCAGTACTTC. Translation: CAISGDLSLSHEQYF.

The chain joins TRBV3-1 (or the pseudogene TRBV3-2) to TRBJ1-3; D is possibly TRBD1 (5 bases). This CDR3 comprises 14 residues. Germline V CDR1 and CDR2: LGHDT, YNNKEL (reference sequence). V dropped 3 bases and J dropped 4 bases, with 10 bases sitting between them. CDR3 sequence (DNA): TGTGCCAGCAGCCATTATGGGGGAGGAAACACCATATATTTT. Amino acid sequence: CASSHYGGGNTIYF.

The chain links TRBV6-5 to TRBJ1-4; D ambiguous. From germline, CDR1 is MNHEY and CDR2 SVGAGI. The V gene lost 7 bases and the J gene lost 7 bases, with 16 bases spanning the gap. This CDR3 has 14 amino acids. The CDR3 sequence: CASIGRTVGEKLFF. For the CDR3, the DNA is TGTGCCAGCATTGGTCGCACAGTTGGTGAAAAACTGTTTTTT.

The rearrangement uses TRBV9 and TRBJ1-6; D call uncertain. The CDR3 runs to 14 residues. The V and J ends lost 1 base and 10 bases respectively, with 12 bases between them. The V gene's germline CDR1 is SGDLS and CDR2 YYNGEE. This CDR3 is CASSVTQAGSPLHF. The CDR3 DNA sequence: TGTGCCAGCAGCGTAACTCAGGCGGGCTCACCCCTCCACTTT.

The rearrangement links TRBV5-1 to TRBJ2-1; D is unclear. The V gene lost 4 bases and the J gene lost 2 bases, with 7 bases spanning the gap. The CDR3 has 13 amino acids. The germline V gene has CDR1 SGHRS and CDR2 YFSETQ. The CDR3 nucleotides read TGCGCCAGCAGCGGATCTCCCTACAATGAGCAGTTCTTC. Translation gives CASSGSPYNEQFF. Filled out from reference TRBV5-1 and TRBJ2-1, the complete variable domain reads KAGVTQTPRYLIKTRGQQVTLSCSPISGHRSVSWYQQTPGQGLQFLFEYFSETQRNKGNFPGRFSGRQFSNSRSEMNVSTLELGDSALYLCASSGSPYNEQFFGPGTRLTVL.

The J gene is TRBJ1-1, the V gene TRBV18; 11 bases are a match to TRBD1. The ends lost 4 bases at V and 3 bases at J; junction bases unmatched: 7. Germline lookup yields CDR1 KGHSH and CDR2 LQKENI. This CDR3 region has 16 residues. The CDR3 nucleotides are TGTGCCAGCTCACTTATACCGGGACAGGGGGACACTGAAGCTTTCTTT. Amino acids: CASSLIPGQGDTEAFF.

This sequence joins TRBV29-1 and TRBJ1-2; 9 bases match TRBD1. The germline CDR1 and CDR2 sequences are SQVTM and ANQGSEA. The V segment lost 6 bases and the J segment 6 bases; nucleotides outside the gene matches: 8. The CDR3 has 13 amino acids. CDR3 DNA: TGCAGCGTGGGGGACAGGGAATGGAATGGCTACACCTTC. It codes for CSVGDREWNGYTF.